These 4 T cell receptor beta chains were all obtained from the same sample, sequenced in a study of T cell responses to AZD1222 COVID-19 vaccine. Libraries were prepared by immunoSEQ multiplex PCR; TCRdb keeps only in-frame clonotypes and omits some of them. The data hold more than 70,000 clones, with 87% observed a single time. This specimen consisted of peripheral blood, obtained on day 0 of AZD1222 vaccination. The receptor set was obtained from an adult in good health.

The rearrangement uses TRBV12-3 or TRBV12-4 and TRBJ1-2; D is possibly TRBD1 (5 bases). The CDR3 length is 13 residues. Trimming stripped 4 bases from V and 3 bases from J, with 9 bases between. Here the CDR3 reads CASSWGEDYGYTF. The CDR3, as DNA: TGTGCCAGCAGTTGGGGGGAAGACTATGGCTACACCTTC.

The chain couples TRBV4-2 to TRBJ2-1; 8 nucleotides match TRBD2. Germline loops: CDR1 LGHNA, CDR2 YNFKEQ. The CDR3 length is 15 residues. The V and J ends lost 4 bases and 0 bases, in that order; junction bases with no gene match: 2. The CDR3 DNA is TGTGCCAGCAGCCGAAGCGGGGGCTCCTACAATGAGCAGTTCTTC. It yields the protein CASSRSGGSYNEQFF.

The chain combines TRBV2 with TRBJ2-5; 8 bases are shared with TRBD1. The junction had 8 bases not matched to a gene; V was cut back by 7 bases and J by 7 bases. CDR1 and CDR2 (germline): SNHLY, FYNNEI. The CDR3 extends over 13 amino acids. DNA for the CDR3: TGTGCCAGCACCCAGGGGACAGGTGGGACCCAGTACTTC. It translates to CASTQGTGGTQYF.

The CDR3 DNA is TGTGCCAGCAGCGTGCCCCGATTCGGGAACACTGAAGCTTTCTTT. It is translated as CASSVPRFGNTEAFF. The rearrangement joins TRBV7-9 to TRBJ1-1, with D unclear. The CDR3 totals 15 residues. Germline V CDR1 and CDR2: SEHNR, FQNEAQ (reference sequence). V was cut by 5 bases and J by 1 base, with 14 bases left in between.